One and the same sample provided the 5 T cell receptor beta chains below, sequenced in a study of T cells expressing NK-cell markers. TCRdb re-called the 5' RACE reads and shows each CDR3 protein once, DNA omitted. This sample's clone table lists under 600,000 distinct CDR3 sequences. The source material was blood T cells: a sorted CD56 or NKG2C T cell subset, CD4+ or CD8+ T cells, or bulk PBMC T cells (not recorded which). Source of these receptors: a woman in her 50s in good health.

CDR3 residues: CASSRNSGNTYNEQFF. The chain joins TRBV18 to TRBJ2-1; TCRdb gives TRBD2 as the D gene, but with no DNA this cannot be confirmed. This CDR3 contains 16 residues. Germline V lookup: CDR1 KGHSH, CDR2 LQKENI.

The V gene is TRBV29-1, the J gene TRBJ2-3; TCRdb selects TRBD1, and the lack of DNA leaves this call unchecked. CDR1 is SQVTM and CDR2 is ANQGSEA in the germline V gene. The length of the CDR3 is 15 residues. CDR3 loop: CSVHLVGQGTDTQYF.

CDR3 sequence reads: CASREENIGQFF. This chain links TRBV5-1 with TRBJ2-1. The CDR3 is 12 amino acids. The germline V gene encodes CDR1 SGHRS and CDR2 YFSETQ. The full variable domain, rest sourced from reference TRBV5-1 and TRBJ2-1, is KAGVTQTPRYLIKTRGQQVTLSCSPISGHRSVSWYQQTPGQGLQFLFEYFSETQRNKGNFPGRFSGRQFSNSRSEMNVSTLELGDSALYLCASREENIGQFFGPGTRLTVL.

V and J are TRBV5-1 and TRBJ2-3; the D gene TCRdb calls, TRBD1, cannot be checked with no DNA. This CDR3 region has 15 residues. CDR1 SGHRS and CDR2 YFSETQ come from the germline V gene. The CDR3 reads CASSLAWGTPSTQYF. The complete variable domain, with remaining parts taken from reference TRBV5-1 and TRBJ2-3, reads KAGVTQTPRYLIKTRGQQVTLSCSPISGHRSVSWYQQTPGQGLQFLFEYFSETQRNKGNFPGRFSGRQFSNSRSEMNVSTLELGDSALYLCASSLAWGTPSTQYFGPGTRLTVL.

The chain employs TRBV3-1 and TRBJ2-7; TCRdb designates TRBD2, a call that cannot be tested without DNA. The CDR3 covers 15 residues. Germline V gene lookup returns CDR1 LGHDT and CDR2 YNNKEL (reference sequence). CDR3 in amino acids: CASSQLGGRAAEQYF.